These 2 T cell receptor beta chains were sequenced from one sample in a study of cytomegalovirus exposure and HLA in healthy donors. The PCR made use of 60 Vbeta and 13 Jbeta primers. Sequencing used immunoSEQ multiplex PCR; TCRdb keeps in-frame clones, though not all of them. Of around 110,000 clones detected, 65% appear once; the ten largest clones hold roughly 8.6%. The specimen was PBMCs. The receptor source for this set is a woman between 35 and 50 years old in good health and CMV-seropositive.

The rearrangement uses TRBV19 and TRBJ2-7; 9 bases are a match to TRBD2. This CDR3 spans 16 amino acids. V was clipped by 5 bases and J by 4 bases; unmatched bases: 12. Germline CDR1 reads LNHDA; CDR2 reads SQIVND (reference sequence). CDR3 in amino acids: CASSATGPAGGYEQYF. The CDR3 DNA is TGTGCCAGTAGTGCAACCGGGCCAGCGGGGGGTTACGAGCAGTACTTC. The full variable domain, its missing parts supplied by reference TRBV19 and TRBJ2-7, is DGGITQSPKYLFRKEGQNVTLSCEQNLNHDAMYWYRQDPGQGLRLIYYSQIVNDFQKGDIAEGYSVSREKKESFPLTVTSAQKNPTAFYLCASSATGPAGGYEQYFGPGTRLTVT.

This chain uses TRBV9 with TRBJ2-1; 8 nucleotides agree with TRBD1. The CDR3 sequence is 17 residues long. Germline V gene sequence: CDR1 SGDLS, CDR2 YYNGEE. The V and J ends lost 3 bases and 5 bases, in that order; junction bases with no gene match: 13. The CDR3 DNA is TGTGCCAGCAGCGCAGGGGGCGTATGGGGTAGGGACAATGAGCAGTTCTTC. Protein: CASSAGGVWGRDNEQFF.